This T cell receptor beta chain was obtained from a study of CD8 T cells in ankylosing spondylitis. TCRdb used MiXCR to reprocess the 5' RACE reads, holding one entry per CDR3 protein. The sample records about 340,000 distinct CDR3 sequences, around 15% being singletons. This clonotype was seen many times. The V end was cut by 3 bases, the J end by 3 bases, with 3 bases between. The CDR3 totals 12 residues. This clonotype was sampled from a male donor with ankylosing spondylitis or in good health (not recorded which). The J gene is TRBJ1-5, the V gene TRBV12-3 or TRBV12-4; D unclear. Source material: blood, either unsorted or a sorted T cell fraction (not recorded which). The CDR3 is CASSFLNQPQHF. For the CDR3, the DNA is TGTGCCAGCAGTTTCCTCAATCAGCCCCAGCATTTT.